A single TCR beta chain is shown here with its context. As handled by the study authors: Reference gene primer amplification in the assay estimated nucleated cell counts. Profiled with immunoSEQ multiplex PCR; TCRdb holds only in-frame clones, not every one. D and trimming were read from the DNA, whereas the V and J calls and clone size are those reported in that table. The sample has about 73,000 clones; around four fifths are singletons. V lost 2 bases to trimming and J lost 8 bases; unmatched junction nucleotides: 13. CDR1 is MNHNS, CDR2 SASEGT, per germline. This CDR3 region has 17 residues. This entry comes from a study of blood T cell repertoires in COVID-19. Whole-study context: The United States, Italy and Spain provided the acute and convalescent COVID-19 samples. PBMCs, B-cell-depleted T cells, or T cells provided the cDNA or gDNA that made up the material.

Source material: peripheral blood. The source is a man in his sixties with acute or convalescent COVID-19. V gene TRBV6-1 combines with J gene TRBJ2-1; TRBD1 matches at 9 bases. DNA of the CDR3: TGTGCCAGCAGTGAACCGGGACAGGGTAAAAGTAGCGATGAGCAGTTCTTC. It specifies CASSEPGQGKSSDEQFF.